The sequence of this T cell receptor beta chain was determined in a study of PD-L1 blockade in urothelial cancer. Indicated time point: peripheral blood 6 weeks after treatment start. Diagnoses among patients were locally advanced or metastatic urothelial carcinoma. The length of the CDR3 is 17 residues. Germline values: CDR1 SQVTM, CDR2 ANQGSEA. V lost 6 bases and J lost 5; bases outside the gene matches: 20. Sequenced by immunoSEQ multiplex PCR; TCRdb stores in-frame clones only, minus some. This sample has under 60,000 clones, with 75% to 90% found just once. Here the sequenced sample was PBMCs, taken around atezolizumab (anti-PD-L1) treatment. The TCR comes from a man between 60 and 70 years old with urothelial cancer. The rearrangement links TRBV29-1 to TRBJ1-1, with 8 bases matching TRBD1. The CDR3 reads CSVPNEWTGLIITEAFF. The CDR3, as DNA: TGCAGCGTGCCCAACGAGTGGACAGGGCTCATTATTACTGAAGCTTTCTTT.